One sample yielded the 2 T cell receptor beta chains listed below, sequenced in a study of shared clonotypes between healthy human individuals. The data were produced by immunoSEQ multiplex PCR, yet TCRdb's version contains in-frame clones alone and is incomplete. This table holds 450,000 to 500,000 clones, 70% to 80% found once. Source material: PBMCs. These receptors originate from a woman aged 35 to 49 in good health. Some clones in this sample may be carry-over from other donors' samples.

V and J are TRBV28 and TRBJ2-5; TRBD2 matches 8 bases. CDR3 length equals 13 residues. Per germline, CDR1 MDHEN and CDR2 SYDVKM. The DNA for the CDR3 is TGTGCAGCGGGAGCTGGGGTAGGAGAGACCCAGTACTTC. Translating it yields CAAGAGVGETQYF. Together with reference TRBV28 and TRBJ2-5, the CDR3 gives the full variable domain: DVKVTQSSRYLVKRTGEKVFLECVQDMDHENMFWYRQDPGLGLRLIYFSYDVKMKEKGDIPEGYSVSREKKERFSLILESASTNQTSMYLCAAGAGVGETQYFGPGTRLLVL.

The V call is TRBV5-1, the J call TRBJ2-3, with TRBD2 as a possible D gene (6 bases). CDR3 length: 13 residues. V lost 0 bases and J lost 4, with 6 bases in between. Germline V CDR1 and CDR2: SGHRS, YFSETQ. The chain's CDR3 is CASSLGEADTQYF. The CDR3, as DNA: TGCGCCAGCAGCTTGGGGGAGGCAGATACGCAGTATTTT.